This T cell receptor (beta chain) stems from a study of blood T cell repertoires in COVID-19. The CDR3 covers 16 residues. The germline CDR1 and CDR2 sequences are SEHNR and FQNEAQ (reference sequence). Germline trimming cut 5 bases from V and 5 bases from J; bases unmatched to any gene: 10. Sequenced by immunoSEQ multiplex PCR; TCRdb stores in-frame clones only, minus some. Altogether fewer than 250,000 clones are present, about 88% being singletons, with the ten largest covering around 0.97%. Sequencing was performed on peripheral blood. V usage is TRBV7-9 and J usage is TRBJ2-5; TRBD2 matches 11 bases. This clonotype was sampled from a man in his forties with acute or convalescent COVID-19. This CDR3 reads CASSIRTSGRGETQYF. The CDR3 region has the DNA TGTGCCAGCAGCATCAGGACTAGCGGGCGTGGGGAGACCCAGTACTTC.